A selection of T cell receptor beta chains follows, all from one sample in a study of blood T cell repertoires in COVID-19. Clones were read by immunoSEQ multiplex PCR, and TCRdb kept only the in-frame ones, dropping some. Among 300,000 to 350,000 clones listed, roughly 89% were seen once. The sequencing sample was made of peripheral blood. These receptors were collected from a woman between 40 and 50 years old with COVID-19, enrolled during active disease. Both conserved end residues are part of each CDR3. A D gene is named only where the DNA matches it firmly. Clone size is given for some rows only: seen once, a few or many times, or a class if the clone is expanded.

J gene	V gene	clone size	D gene	CDR3 DNA	CDR3 protein
TRBJ2-2	TRBV13	.	.	TGTGCCAGCAGAAACCATTTAGACACCGGGGAGCTGTTTTTT	CASRNHLDTGELFF
TRBJ2-1	TRBV27	.	TRBD1	TGTGCCAGCAGTTTTTATCAGGGGGCTAGCTCCTACAATGAGCAGTTCTTC	CASSFYQGASSYNEQFF
TRBJ2-7	TRBV5-1	.	TRBD1	TGCGCCAGCAGCTTCTCCGGGACAGGGGAGGGGTACGAGCAGTACTTC	CASSFSGTGEGYEQYF
TRBJ2-1	TRBV27	once	TRBD2	TGTGCCAGCAGTCCTCGGGAGGTGGGTGAGGATGAGCAGTTCTTC	CASSPREVGEDEQFF
TRBJ1-1	TRBV28	.	.	TGTGCCAGTACCACAGGGTCCCCTGAAGCTTTCTTT	CASTTGSPEAFF
TRBJ2-3	TRBV5-1	.	.	TGCGCCAGCAGCCCTCTAGGAGGTAGCACAGATACGCAGTATTTT	CASSPLGGSTDTQYF
TRBJ1-5	TRBV19	.	.	TGTGCCAGTAGTATGTGGGAGAGGAGCAATCAGCCCCAGCATTTT	CASSMWERSNQPQHF
TRBJ2-7	TRBV5-1	.	.	TGCGCCAGCAGTACGGGACTCAGGAGCTCCTACGAGCAGTACTTC	CASSTGLRSSYEQYF
TRBJ2-5	TRBV18	.	TRBD2	TGTGCCAGCTCACCCTCGACTAGCGGTTACTACCAAGAGACCCAGTACTTC	CASSPSTSGYYQETQYF
TRBJ2-7	TRBV12-3/TRBV12-4	.	.	TGTGCCAGCAGTTTCGAGGCCTCCTACGAGCAGTACTTC	CASSFEASYEQYF
TRBJ1-1	TRBV18	.	.	TGTGCCAGCTCAGCGAACATTATCGGGACTACAAACACTGAAGCTTTCTTT	CASSANIIGTTNTEAFF
TRBJ2-5	TRBV9	.	.	TGTGCCAGCAGCGTACGGATGGGGGCTGGCGGCGAGACCCAGTACTTC	CASSVRMGAGGETQYF
TRBJ1-4	TRBV28	.	.	TGTGCCAGCAGTTTAGTCTCGGGAGATCAGTTTTTT	CASSLVSGDQFF
TRBJ1-5	TRBV30	.	TRBD1	TGTGCCTTATCTGACAGGGTTAATCAGCCCCAGCATTTT	CALSDRVNQPQHF
TRBJ2-3	TRBV7-3	.	.	TGTGCCAGCAGCGGTGGGGCGGGCACAGATACGCAGTATTTT	CASSGGAGTDTQYF
TRBJ2-3	TRBV24-1	.	TRBD2	TGTGCCACCAGTCCTAGCGGGAGTGGAGATACGCAGTATTTT	CATSPSGSGDTQYF
TRBJ1-6	TRBV28	once	.	TGTGCCAGCAGTTTAGTCGAGGGACATAATAATTCACCCCTCCACTTT	CASSLVEGHNNSPLHF
TRBJ1-5	TRBV19	few	.	TGTGCCAGTAGTATAGCGGGAGGCAATCAGCCCCAGCATTTT	CASSIAGGNQPQHF
TRBJ2-6	TRBV5-1	.	.	TGCGCCAGCAGCTTCAACAGGGTATACGGGGCCAACGTCCTGACTTTC	CASSFNRVYGANVLTF
TRBJ2-7	TRBV9	.	.	TGTGCCAGCAGTTCCTCAATGACAGGTTCCTACGAGCAGTACTTC	CASSSSMTGSYEQYF
TRBJ2-1	TRBV9	.	TRBD2	TGTGCCAGCAGCGTAGACTCGAGCGGGGGTTTATACAATGAGCAGTTCTTC	CASSVDSSGGLYNEQFF
TRBJ1-2	TRBV18	.	TRBD1	TGTGCCAGCTCACTCACCGGGACAGGCCTCTACACCTTC	CASSLTGTGLYTF
TRBJ2-3	TRBV4-3	.	TRBD2	TGCGCCAGCAGCCAAGATGGAGCGGGAGGGCCCTTAGATACGCAGTATTTT	CASSQDGAGGPLDTQYF
TRBJ1-1	TRBV20-1	.	.	TGCAGTGCATGGCCGAACACTGAAGCTTTCTTT	CSAWPNTEAFF
TRBJ2-5	TRBV7-8	.	.	TGTGCCAGCAGCCGAAGGGGTTCGGGAGAGACCCAGTACTTC	CASSRRGSGETQYF
TRBJ2-5	TRBV28	.	TRBD2	TGTGCCAGCAGTTTTGTGATTGGGAGGGTCGGGCGAGGAGAGACCCAGTACTTC	CASSFVIGRVGRGETQYF
TRBJ1-5	TRBV6-5	.	.	TGTGCCAGCAGAGGACCAGGGGATCATCAGCCCCAGCATTTT	CASRGPGDHQPQHF
TRBJ2-1	TRBV27	.	TRBD2	TGTGCCAGCAGTGAGACTAGCGGGAAGGAACACGCCTACAATGAGCAGTTCTTC	CASSETSGKEHAYNEQFF
TRBJ1-1	TRBV6-5	.	.	TGTGCCAGCAGTCTATCCCCCGAGAAAAGAGAAGCTTTCTTT	CASSLSPEKREAFF
TRBJ2-3	TRBV24-1	.	TRBD2	TGTGCCACCTCCACCCAGCGGGGGGCAGATACGCAGTATTTT	CATSTQRGADTQYF
TRBJ2-2	TRBV7-2	.	TRBD2	TGTGCCAGCAGCGCCCGGGGCGGGGGGGCCGCCGGGGAGCTGTTTTTT	CASSARGGGAAGELFF
TRBJ1-4	TRBV20-1	.	TRBD1	TGCAGTGCTAGTCATATTTATGAGCCCAGGGGGAAACTGTTTTTT	CSASHIYEPRGKLFF
TRBJ2-1	TRBV29-1	.	TRBD2	TGCAGCGTTGGGCTAGCGGGAGGGCCTTACAATGAGCAGTTCTTC	CSVGLAGGPYNEQFF
TRBJ1-2	TRBV18	.	TRBD1	TGTGCCAGCTCACCACCGTCCAGGGGGAGCTATGGCTACACCTTC	CASSPPSRGSYGYTF
TRBJ1-2	TRBV28	.	TRBD1	TGTGCCAGCAGTTTTGGGACAGACTATGGCTACACCTTC	CASSFGTDYGYTF
TRBJ2-7	TRBV30	.	.	TGTGCCTGGAGTGTCGCCCCAAGGGGATACGAGCAGTACTTC	CAWSVAPRGYEQYF
TRBJ2-1	TRBV4-3	.	TRBD1	TGCGCCAGCAGCCAAGATGTAGACAGGGGTTACAATGAGCAGTTCTTC	CASSQDVDRGYNEQFF
TRBJ2-1	TRBV7-9	.	TRBD2	TGTGCCAGCAGCTACGGACTAGCGGGTTACAATGAGCAGTTCTTC	CASSYGLAGYNEQFF
TRBJ2-2	TRBV28	.	TRBD1	TGTGCCAGCAGTTCCGGACAGGGGCCGCCCGGGGAGCTGTTTTTT	CASSSGQGPPGELFF
TRBJ2-3	TRBV9	.	.	TGTGCCAGCAGCGCTAGAAGGACTACAGATACGCAGTATTTT	CASSARRTTDTQYF
TRBJ1-3	TRBV7-6	.	TRBD1	TGTGCCAGCAGCTTAGAGGGGAACAGGGGTAGGAGAAACACCATATATTTT	CASSLEGNRGRRNTIYF
TRBJ2-3	TRBV14	.	.	TGTGCCAGCAGCCAAGGAAGAGCCCGTAGCACAGATACGCAGTATTTT	CASSQGRARSTDTQYF
TRBJ1-6	TRBV15	.	TRBD1	TGTGCCACCAGCAGGACAGGGTATTCACCCCTCCACTTT	CATSRTGYSPLHF
TRBJ1-6	TRBV28	.	.	TGTGCCAGCAGTTCGCCCCCAGCGTTCAATTCACCCCTCCACTTT	CASSSPPAFNSPLHF
TRBJ2-1	TRBV7-6	once	TRBD1	TGTGCCAGCAGCTTAGTCACAGGACAGGGGTCCAATGAGCAGTTCTTC	CASSLVTGQGSNEQFF
TRBJ1-1	TRBV5-1	.	.	TGCGCCAGCAGCTTGGCCACATACGAGAGGCCGGTGGATGAAGCTTTCTTT	CASSLATYERPVDEAFF
TRBJ1-2	TRBV12-3/TRBV12-4	.	TRBD1	TGTGCCAGCAGTAGGGACAGGGTTGGCTACACCTTC	CASSRDRVGYTF
TRBJ2-7	TRBV6-5	.	TRBD1	TGTGCCAGCAGTTATTGGACAGGGTTTTCCTACGAGCAGTACTTC	CASSYWTGFSYEQYF
TRBJ2-2	TRBV7-3	.	.	TGTGCCAGCAGATTTGGAGCCGGGGAGCTGTTTTTT	CASRFGAGELFF
TRBJ1-2	TRBV27	.	.	TGTGCCAGCAGTTTAACCCACGGGGATGGCTACACCTTC	CASSLTHGDGYTF
TRBJ1-1	TRBV19	.	.	TGTGCCAGTAGTACCCGAGGGACTGAAGCTTTCTTT	CASSTRGTEAFF
TRBJ2-7	TRBV3-1/TRBV3-2	.	.	TGTGCCAGCAGCCTAGGAGGATACGAGCAGTACTTC	CASSLGGYEQYF
TRBJ2-2	TRBV7-2	.	.	TGTGCCAGCAGCCCACGGATTGTTGGAGCGATATTTCCCGGGGAGCTGTTTTTT	CASSPRIVGAIFPGELFF
TRBJ2-3	TRBV23-1	.	TRBD1	TGCGCCAGCAGTCAGACAGGGGGGAACACAGATACGCAGTATTTT	CASSQTGGNTDTQYF
TRBJ1-3	TRBV3-1/TRBV3-2	.	TRBD1	TGTGCCAGCAGCCCCTATCAAACGGGACAGAATGGAAACACCATATATTTT	CASSPYQTGQNGNTIYF